Listed below are T cell receptor beta chains from one sample, sequenced in a study of T cell changes during pregnancy in multiple sclerosis. Assay: immunoSEQ multiplex PCR; the TCRdb copy retains only in-frame clones and omits some. The profile shows 95,000 to 100,000 clones, more than 90% of them singletons. The sample was peripheral blood, taken in the second trimester of pregnancy. These receptor sequences come from a female donor with multiple sclerosis, enrolled in a pregnancy study. The CDR3 runs from the conserved cysteine through the conserved F or W. D genes are given only for firm matches. Part of the rows lack a size; the others show once, few, many or a class for expanded clones.

abundance	d_gene	v_gene	j_gene	CDR3nt	CDR3aa
-	TRBD1	TRBV5-1	TRBJ2-1	TGCGCCAGCAGCGCTACCCTTACAGGGGACACCTACAATGAGCAGTTCTTC	CASSATLTGDTYNEQFF
-	-	TRBV5-1	TRBJ2-1	TGCGCCAGCAGCTTGGACGGGGTTTCCTACAATGAGCAGTTCTTC	CASSLDGVSYNEQFF
-	-	TRBV6-1	TRBJ1-1	TGTGCCAGCAGTGAAATCCGGAACACTGAAGCTTTCTTT	CASSEIRNTEAFF
-	TRBD2	TRBV7-3	TRBJ2-1	TGTGCCAGCAGCCCCCTAGCGGGAGGGTGGAATGAGCAGTTCTTC	CASSPLAGGWNEQFF
-	TRBD2	TRBV6-1	TRBJ2-2	TGTGCCAGCATCACGGCGGGGAGGGCCACCGGGGAGCTGTTTTTT	CASITAGRATGELFF
once	TRBD1	TRBV19	TRBJ1-2	TGTGCCAGTAGTTCGACATGGCTAACAGGGGGCAGGGGCTATGGCTACACCTTC	CASSSTWLTGGRGYGYTF
-	-	TRBV19	TRBJ1-1	TGTGCCAGTAGCTTACAGGGGAACACTGAAGCTTTCTTT	CASSLQGNTEAFF
-	-	TRBV6-1	TRBJ1-1	TGTGCCAGCGACCAGGGGAACACTGAAGCTTTCTTT	CASDQGNTEAFF
-	-	TRBV27	TRBJ1-1	TGTGCCAGCAGTCCTTGGATAGGCAGGGACACTGAAGCTTTCTTT	CASSPWIGRDTEAFF
-	-	TRBV28	TRBJ1-1	TGTGCCAGCAGTTTATACAGGGTGAACACTGAAGCTTTCTTT	CASSLYRVNTEAFF
-	-	TRBV4-3	TRBJ2-2	TGCGCCAGCAGCCGACCCGGAGCCCTTGGATTGAACACCGGGGAGCTGTTTTTT	CASSRPGALGLNTGELFF
-	TRBD2	TRBV19	TRBJ2-1	TGTGCCAGTCACGGGGGGTTAGCGGGAGGGCACTACAATGAGCAGTTCTTC	CASHGGLAGGHYNEQFF
-	TRBD2	TRBV7-2	TRBJ2-5	TGTGCCAGCAGCGCCACTAGCGGGAGTAGAGAGACCCAGTACTTC	CASSATSGSRETQYF
-	TRBD1	TRBV28	TRBJ2-3	TGTGCCAGCAGTCTGACAGGGGGCTTCACAGATACGCAGTATTTT	CASSLTGGFTDTQYF
-	-	TRBV27	TRBJ2-4	TGTGCCAGCTCGGAGACATCGGGACTAGCCAAAAACATTCAGTACTTC	CASSETSGLAKNIQYF
-	-	TRBV30	TRBJ2-7	TGTGCCTGGAGTGGTAACGAGCAGTACTTC	CAWSGNEQYF
-	-	TRBV18	TRBJ1-3	TGTGCCAGCTCAACGGGGGACGGGAACTCTGGAAACACCATATATTTT	CASSTGDGNSGNTIYF
-	TRBD2	TRBV29-1	TRBJ2-3	TGCAGCGTTGACTTCCTAGCGGGAGTTGTAGATACGCAGTATTTT	CSVDFLAGVVDTQYF
many	TRBD1	TRBV10-3	TRBJ2-7	TGTGCGAGCAGTGGACAGGTCTCCGAGCAGTACTTC	CASSGQVSEQYF
-	TRBD1	TRBV7-2	TRBJ1-2	TGTGCCAGCAGCTTAGGAGGGACAGGGGATTTTGGCTACACCTTC	CASSLGGTGDFGYTF
-	-	TRBV11-2	TRBJ2-7	TGTGCCAGCAGCTTAGAGGGGGGGCCCACCTACGAGCAGTACTTC	CASSLEGGPTYEQYF
-	-	TRBV19	TRBJ2-2	TGTGCCAGTAGTAAGGGGTTTAGAACCGGGGAGCTGTTTTTT	CASSKGFRTGELFF
-	TRBD2	TRBV27	TRBJ2-1	TGTGCCAGCACGTGGAGCGGGAGTGGATACAATGAGCAGTTCTTC	CASTWSGSGYNEQFF
-	TRBD2	TRBV6-6	TRBJ2-7	TGTGCCAGCAGTTACCCCGGACTAGAGGTCGGGCAGTACTTC	CASSYPGLEVGQYF
-	TRBD2	TRBV7-3	TRBJ2-1	TGTGCCAGCAGCTTAGGTGCGGGAGTTATCAATGAGCAGTTCTTC	CASSLGAGVINEQFF
few	-	TRBV30	TRBJ1-1	TGTGCCAACCACCAGGGTCACACTGAAGCTTTCTTT	CANHQGHTEAFF
-	-	TRBV5-1	TRBJ2-1	TGCGCCAGCAGCTGGGGGGGCCTCAGCTCCTACAATGAGCAGTTCTTC	CASSWGGLSSYNEQFF
-	TRBD1	TRBV4-2	TRBJ1-2	TGTGCCAGCAGCCAATACGGACAGGGGGATAACTATGGCTACACCTTC	CASSQYGQGDNYGYTF
-	-	TRBV4-2	TRBJ2-2	TGTGCCAGCAGCCAAGAGGAGAGGGCGGACACCGGGGAGCTGTTTTTT	CASSQEERADTGELFF
few	-	TRBV28	TRBJ1-1	TGTGCCAGCAGTTTAGGGCACCGGGGTGAAGCTTTCTTT	CASSLGHRGEAFF
-	-	TRBV6-5	TRBJ1-2	TGTGCCAGCAGTTACTCGGGAGGGGTTCAAGGAAGTGGCTACACCTTC	CASSYSGGVQGSGYTF
-	-	TRBV27	TRBJ2-6	TGTGCCAGCAGTTTATCTAGACAGAGCTCTGGGGCCAACGTCCTGACTTTC	CASSLSRQSSGANVLTF
-	-	TRBV7-8	TRBJ2-2	TGTGCCAGTTTCGGGAACACCGGGGAGCTGTTTTTT	CASFGNTGELFF
once	-	TRBV7-8	TRBJ2-5	TGTGCCAGCAGTCGGACACTCCAAGAGACCCAGTACTTC	CASSRTLQETQYF
-	TRBD2	TRBV7-9	TRBJ2-7	TGTGCCGTTCATTTACTAGCGGCTACCTACGAGCAGTACTTC	CAVHLLAATYEQYF
-	TRBD1	TRBV19	TRBJ2-3	TGTGCCAGTAGTATAACAGGGGCAGATACGCAGTATTTT	CASSITGADTQYF
-	-	TRBV27	TRBJ2-2	TGTGCCAGCAGTTTACATCCCCTCCTAGACAGTCGCACCGGGGAGCTGTTTTTT	CASSLHPLLDSRTGELFF
-	TRBD2	TRBV7-9	TRBJ2-1	TGTGCCAGCAGCTGGACTAGCGGGAGCTTGATTGAGCAGTTCTTC	CASSWTSGSLIEQFF
once	TRBD1	TRBV10-3	TRBJ2-5	TGTGCCATCAACGGGGACAGGGGGCAAGAGACCCAGTACTTC	CAINGDRGQETQYF
-	-	TRBV18	TRBJ2-3	TGTGCCAGCTCACCCGGGCAGGGCTTAGCCACAGATACGCAGTATTTT	CASSPGQGLATDTQYF
-	-	TRBV28	TRBJ1-5	TGTGCCAGCAGTTTATGGGTCAGGGGAAGGAGCAATCAGCCCCAGCATTTT	CASSLWVRGRSNQPQHF